Listed here are 27 T cell receptor beta chains from one sample, sequenced in a study of immune heterogeneity within non-small cell lung tumors. TCR beta CDR3 amplification used multiplex PCR with 32 V and 13 J primers. Via MiXCR, TCRdb re-called the multiplex PCR reads, giving one row per CDR3 protein. The sample lists tens of thousands of distinct CDR3 sequences; less than 35% were seen once. Genomic DNA extracted from bulk tumor tissue served as template. A total of about 550 ng was used per sample. Several widely spaced biopsies per primary tumor were taken during surgery. Patients went through curative surgery, and their non-small cell lung cancer was untreated and newly diagnosed. The sample comprised lung tumor tissue. The receptors come from a man aged 35 to 55 with non-small cell lung cancer.

In regard to this clonotype: A read error may explain this, as a much larger clone is one base away. The chain is built from TRBV11-3 and TRBJ1-2, with D possibly matching TRBD1 (5 bases). Germline V lookup: CDR1 SGHNT, CDR2 YENEEA. The CDR3 extends over 16 amino acids. V dropped 5 bases and J dropped 0 bases, with 16 bases sitting between them. CDR3 sequence reads: CASSSTHRTANYGYTF. CDR3 bases: TGTGCCAGCAGCAGTACCCACAGGACCGCTAACTATGGCTACACCTTC.

This clonotype came up a few times. The chain has TRBV7-3 and TRBJ1-1; D is uncertain. V was trimmed by 4 bases and J by 4 bases, leaving 10 bases between them. The CDR3 sequence is 13 residues long. CDR1 and CDR2 (germline): SGHTA, FQGTGA. The CDR3: CASSSQRGTEAFF. The DNA of the CDR3 is TGTGCCAGCAGCTCACAACGGGGCACTGAAGCTTTCTTT.

This clonotype was observed at least ten times. V usage is TRBV11-2 and J usage is TRBJ1-6; D is undetermined. The CDR3 is made up of 18 amino acids. V lost 3 bases and J 5 bases, leaving 20 bases between the germline ends. In germline, CDR1 is SGHAT, CDR2 FQNNGV. CDR3 region: CASSFSPPVPGNNSPLHF. CDR3 DNA sequence: TGTGCCAGCAGCTTCTCTCCGCCGGTTCCCGGTAATAATTCACCCCTCCACTTT.

This clonotype was picked up a small number of times. The chain recombines TRBV6-5 with TRBJ1-5; maybe TRBD1 (5 bases). Trimming cost V 2 bases and J 5 bases, with 10 bases left between them. Germline CDR1 is MNHEY and CDR2 is SVGAGI. The CDR3 consists of 14 residues. The CDR3 sequence is CASSYGDSYQPQHF. The CDR3 nucleotides are TGTGCCAGCAGTTACGGGGACTCCTATCAGCCCCAGCATTTT.

Regarding this clonotype: A much larger clonotype is one base distant, so this may be a read error. This likely comes from a read error, as the CDR3 has no conserved phenylalanine or tryptophan at its end. The V and J genes are TRBV2 and TRBJ2-5, with D hard to call. Germline V gives CDR1 SNHLY, CDR2 FYNNEI. V gave up 5 bases and J gave up 4 bases, with 17 bases separating them. This CDR3 has 15 amino acids. The CDR3 region is CASSRLFSPGETQYY. The DNA for the CDR3 is TGTGCCAGCAGTAGACTCTTCAGTCCGGGAGAGACCCAGTACTAC.

A remark on this clonotype: With a much larger clone just one base away, this may be a read error. The chain carries TRBV11-1 and TRBJ2-1, with no clear D. The CDR3 consists of 12 residues. Per the germline V gene, CDR1 is SGHAT and CDR2 is FQDESV (reference sequence). Trimming shortened V by 3 bases and J by 7 bases, and 7 bases separated the two germline ends. CDR3: CASSFGENEQFF. CDR3 coding DNA: TGTGCCAGCAGCTTTGGAGAGAATGAGCAGTTCTTC.

By frequency in the sample, this clonotype is medium-sized (0.01 to 0.1%). The chain recombines TRBV27 with TRBJ2-7; 9 bases map to TRBD2. Per germline, CDR1 MNHEY and CDR2 SMNVEV (reference sequence). The junction had 8 bases not matched to a gene; V was cut back by 3 bases and J by 2 bases. The CDR3 consists of 16 residues. This chain's CDR3 is CASSFLTSGYAYEQYF. CDR3 in DNA: TGTGCCAGCAGTTTCCTCACTAGCGGGTACGCCTACGAGCAGTACTTC.

This chain uses TRBV6-2 or TRBV6-3 with TRBJ1-1; D is possibly TRBD1 (5 bases). CDR3 length equals 13 residues. V was shortened by 7 bases and J by 8 bases, with 17 bases between the two germline ends. Germline CDR1 is MNHEY and CDR2 is SVGEGT. CDR3 DNA sequence: TGTGCCAGCAACAAGGGACGACGGGACGAAGCTTTCTTT. It specifies CASNKGRRDEAFF.

This clonotype qualifies as medium-sized. V and J are TRBV6-8 and TRBJ2-7; D not certain. V was clipped by 4 bases and J by 2 bases, with 9 bases between them. The germline CDR1 and CDR2 sequences are MNHGY and SAAAGT. The CDR3 is 13 amino acids. CDR3 residues: CASSFYGTYEQYF. CDR3 coding DNA: TGTGCCAGCAGTTTTTACGGTACCTACGAGCAGTACTTC.

This clonotype showed up many times. The rearrangement joins TRBV15 to TRBJ1-2, with D possibly matching TRBD1 (5 bases). The CDR3 loop spans 14 amino acids. V was trimmed by 0 bases and J by 6 bases, leaving 11 bases between them. The germline V gene has CDR1 LNHNV and CDR2 YYDKDF (reference sequence). CDR3 in amino acids: CATSREGTADGYTF. The CDR3 coding sequence is TGTGCCACCAGCAGAGAAGGGACGGCAGATGGCTACACCTTC.

Concerning this clonotype itself: This clone may be a read error of a much larger clone one base away. The chain carries TRBV19 and TRBJ1-3; D is uncertain. This CDR3 is built from 13 residues. The germline CDR1 and CDR2 sequences are LNHDA and SQIVND (reference sequence). This chain's CDR3 is CAGSIVVADTIYF. The CDR3 bases are TGTGCCGGTAGTATAGTTGTGGCGGACACCATATATTTT.

This clonotype came up many times. CDR3 DNA: TGCAGTGCTAGAGAGGGGAAGGGCAATCAGCCCCAGCATTTT. It yields the protein CSAREGKGNQPQHF. The chain has TRBV20-1 and TRBJ1-5; no clear D gene. V lost 0 bases and J 2 bases, leaving 8 bases between the germline ends. Looked up from germline, CDR1 is DFQATT and CDR2 is SNEGSKA (reference sequence). This CDR3 is built from 14 residues.

By sample share, this clonotype is medium-sized. J is TRBJ2-7 and V is TRBV19; 10 nucleotides match TRBD1. This CDR3 comprises 13 residues. Germline-derived CDR1 and CDR2 are LNHDA and SQIVND (reference sequence). V lost 5 bases and J lost 5; bases outside the gene matches: 3. The CDR3 nucleotides read TGTGCCAGTAGTCCGACAGGGGGCCACGAGCAGTACTTC. This sequence encodes CASSPTGGHEQYF.

About this clonotype itself: The CDR3 carries no conserved terminal phenylalanine or tryptophan, so it likely arises from a read error. This chain uses TRBV7-2 with TRBJ1-2; 7 bases align to TRBD1. Germline-derived CDR1 and CDR2 are SGHTA and FQGNSA. This CDR3 region has 14 residues. CDR3 in amino acids: CASSRDRAIYGYTL. DNA of the CDR3: TGTGCAAGCAGCCGTGACAGGGCTATCTATGGCTACACCTTA.

As for this clonotype: This could be a read error, since a much larger clone is one nucleotide away. This CDR3 fails to terminate in the conserved phenylalanine or tryptophan, so it likely reflects a read error. The DNA is left out, because the CDR3 cannot be placed on it with certainty; the CDR3 is given as TCRdb lists it. The chain carries TRBV2 and TRBJ2-1; the table assigns TRBD1, which was not confirmed against the DNA. The CDR3 is 10 amino acids in total, end residues counted. CDR1 SNHLY and CDR2 FYNNEI come from the germline V gene. CDR3 residues: CASRTTGGFL.

This clonotype has only a few counts. The V gene is TRBV9, the J gene TRBJ2-2; 12 positions agree with TRBD2. The CDR3 has 17 amino acids. Germline-derived CDR1 and CDR2 are SGDLS and YYNGEE. The ends lost 2 bases at V and 2 bases at J; junction bases unmatched: 4. CDR3 region: CASSVRGLAGNTGELFF. In DNA form, the CDR3 reads TGTGCCAGCAGCGTCCGTGGACTAGCGGGAAACACCGGGGAGCTGTTTTTT.

This chain links TRBV6-1 with TRBJ2-1; TRBD2 matches at 7 bases. Trimming removed 6 bases from V and 10 bases from J; junction bases left unmatched: 12. CDR3 size: 14 residues. CDR1 and CDR2 from the germline V gene are MNHNS and SASEGT. The CDR3, as DNA: TGTGCCAGCAGCAATACCGGGACTACTTACGAGCAGTTCTTC. This encodes CASSNTGTTYEQFF.

This clonotype was observed a few times. The chain carries TRBV9 and TRBJ2-1; no clear D gene. This CDR3 comprises 14 residues. V was shortened by 1 base and J by 8 bases, with 13 bases between the two germline ends. Germline V gene lookup returns CDR1 SGDLS and CDR2 YYNGEE. The CDR3 region is CASSVKIRGDEQFF. The CDR3, as DNA: TGTGCCAGCAGCGTAAAAATACGTGGCGATGAGCAGTTCTTC.

J is TRBJ2-1 and V is TRBV4-1; unclear D gene. The CDR3 consists of 17 residues. CDR1 and CDR2 (germline): MGHRA, YSYEKL. V shed 1 base and J shed 0 bases, with 13 bases lying between them. CDR3 region: CASSQGRLSVSYNEQFF. The CDR3 region has the DNA TGCGCCAGCAGCCAAGGTCGGCTGAGTGTCTCCTACAATGAGCAGTTCTTC.

The table lists this clonotype with many counts. The chain recombines TRBV9 with TRBJ1-2, with unresolved D. V was shortened by 3 bases and J by 4 bases, with 13 bases between the two germline ends. The CDR3 has 14 amino acids. Germline loops: CDR1 SGDLS, CDR2 YYNGEE. The DNA of the CDR3 is TGTGCCAGCAGCGGTCTGGCGGGCCTCTATGGCTACACCTTC. Translated: CASSGLAGLYGYTF.

This clonotype has at least ten counts. The chain combines TRBV15 with TRBJ1-5; D gene unclear. Germline V lookup: CDR1 LNHNV, CDR2 YYDKDF (reference sequence). This CDR3 is 13 amino acids long. Trimming shortened V by 6 bases and J by 7 bases, and 13 bases separated the two germline ends. CDR3 nucleotides: TGTGCCACCAGATTCTCGGGCCGGCAGCCCCAGCATTTT. This translates into CATRFSGRQPQHF.

This clonotype was seen repeatedly, ten times or more. The rearrangement uses TRBV11-2 and TRBJ1-1, with 8 bases lining up with TRBD1. This CDR3 region has 14 residues. The V segment lost 0 bases and the J segment 6 bases; nucleotides outside the gene matches: 3. Germline V gene data show CDR1 as SGHAT and CDR2 as FQNNGV. The CDR3 DNA sequence: TGTGCCAGCAGCTTAGACGGCAGGGGGCCTGAAGCTTTCTTT. It yields the protein CASSLDGRGPEAFF.

A remark on this clonotype: A much larger clone is a single base away; this may be a read error. This chain connects TRBV19 to TRBJ1-2; no definite D call. In germline, CDR1 is LNHDA, CDR2 SQIVND (reference sequence). The CDR3 consists of 14 residues. The CDR3 DNA reads as TGTGCCAGTAGTTTAGAAGCCAGATCCTATGGCTACACCTTC. Its protein is CASSLEARSYGYTF.

This rearrangement joins TRBV19 to TRBJ2-5; D assignment may be TRBD1 or TRBD2 (6 bases each). Trimming removed 3 bases from V and 5 bases from J, with 16 bases in between. Germline-derived CDR1 and CDR2 are LNHDA and SQIVND (reference sequence). The CDR3 spans 15 residues. CDR3 bases: TGTGCCAGTAGTATTGGGGGGACACCCCAGGAGACCCAGTACTTC. Amino acids: CASSIGGTPQETQYF.

Only a few counts were recorded for this clonotype. The rearrangement joins TRBV5-4 to TRBJ2-7, with D uncertain. The V and J ends lost 2 bases and 3 bases respectively, with 3 bases between them. Germline V gives CDR1 SGHNT, CDR2 YYREEE (reference sequence). This CDR3 has 11 amino acids. CDR3 DNA sequence: TGTGCCAGCAGCTTCGGCTACGAGCAGTACTTC. It translates to CASSFGYEQYF.

With respect to this clonotype: Germline and junction disagree at one end, which may indicate a read error. This rearrangement joins TRBV10-3 to TRBJ1-1, with a tentative D call TRBD1 (6 bases). CDR1 is ENHRY and CDR2 is SYGVKD in the germline V gene. The CDR3 loop spans 14 amino acids. CDR3 loop: CAISDRTENAEAFF. The CDR3 DNA sequence: TGTGCCATCAGTGATAGGACAGAGAACGCTGAAGCTTTCTTT.

The gene calls are TRBV9 and TRBJ2-3; the match to TRBD2 covers 8 bases. With V trimmed by 7 bases and J by 1 base, 8 bases remained unmatched. The V gene's germline CDR1 is SGDLS and CDR2 YYNGEE. This CDR3 spans 15 amino acids. The CDR3 here is CASGPGGPGTDTQYF. CDR3 bases: TGTGCCAGCGGTCCGGGAGGGCCGGGCACAGATACGCAGTATTTT.